These 3 T cell receptor beta chains were all obtained from the same sample, sequenced in a study of CD8 T cells in Susac syndrome. RNA amounts of roughly 0.45 to 1 ug underwent reverse transcription with random hexamers. TCRdb processed the immunoSEQ multiplex PCR reads anew with MiXCR; each CDR3 protein has one entry. The profile shows around 140,000 distinct CDR3 sequences, 80% to 85% of them singletons. Input material: CD8+ T cells from PBMCs. Receptors originate from a human donor with multiple sclerosis.

V is TRBV7-2 and J is TRBJ1-1; D call uncertain. The germline V gene has CDR1 SGHTA and CDR2 FQGNSA. V lost 2 bases, J lost 2 bases, and 6 bases lay in between. The CDR3 has 13 amino acids. The CDR3 loop reads CASSLTANTEAFF. CDR3 bases: TGTGCCAGCAGCTTAACAGCCAACACTGAAGCTTTCTTT. Variable domain in full (rest from reference TRBV7-2 and TRBJ1-1): GAGVSQSPSNKVTEKGKDVELRCDPISGHTALYWYRQSLGQGLEFLIYFQGNSAPDKSGLPSDRFSAERTGGSVSTLTIQRTQQEDSAVYLCASSLTANTEAFFGQGTRLTVV.

This clonotype was counted a single time. It is likely a read error, because the conserved phenylalanine at the end of the CDR3 is missing. No DNA is shown, since the ends of the CDR3 on it are uncertain; the CDR3 is the one TCRdb lists. V usage is TRBV5-6 and J usage is TRBJ1-2; the listed D gene, TRBD1, was not tested against the DNA. The CDR3 adds up to 12 amino acids, both ends counted. Germline V gene sequence: CDR1 SGHDT, CDR2 YYEEEE. CDR3 loop: CASSLGAVTGRI.

This chain joins TRBV11-3 and TRBJ2-2; 8 bases are a match to TRBD1. V gave up 2 bases and J gave up 5 bases; unmatched junction bases: 4. CDR1 and CDR2 (germline): SGHNT, YENEEA. CDR3 size: 15 residues. CDR3 sequence: CASSLPTGETGELFF. The CDR3 coding sequence is TGTGCCAGCAGCTTACCGACAGGGGAGACCGGGGAGCTGTTTTTT. The full variable domain, with the rest looked up from reference TRBV11-3 and TRBJ2-2, is EAGVVQSPRYKIIEKKQPVAFWCNPISGHNTLYWYLQNLGQGPELLIRYENEEAVDDSQLPKDRFSAERLKGVDSTLKIQPAELGDSAVYLCASSLPTGETGELFFGEGSRLTVL.